Following are 9 T cell receptor beta chains from one sample sequenced in a study of blood T cell repertoires in COVID-19. Libraries were prepared by immunoSEQ multiplex PCR; TCRdb keeps only in-frame clonotypes and omits some of them. In the table there are roughly 120,000 clones, less than 85% of which are singletons. Input material: peripheral blood. These receptors were taken from a human donor in a cohort sampled during active COVID-19.

This chain joins TRBV24-1 and TRBJ1-5, with 7 bases fitting TRBD1. The V segment lost 4 bases and the J segment 5 bases; nucleotides outside the gene matches: 4. This CDR3 has 14 amino acids. The germline CDR1 and CDR2 sequences are KGHDR and SFDVKD. CDR3 nucleotide sequence: TGTGCCACCAGTGACTACGGGACAGATCAGCCCCAGCATTTT. This gives the protein CATSDYGTDQPQHF.

V and J are TRBV6-5 and TRBJ1-5; D ambiguous. The ends were cut back, 5 bases at V and 4 bases at J, with 12 bases in the middle. CDR1 is MNHEY, CDR2 SVGAGI, per germline. The CDR3 is 14 residues long. The chain's CDR3 is CASSTLRGNQPQHF. The CDR3, as DNA: TGTGCCAGCAGTACCCTACGCGGGAATCAGCCCCAGCATTTT.

This chain links TRBV6-6 with TRBJ2-1, with D tentatively TRBD2 (6 bases). The CDR3 is made up of 16 amino acids. Germline V gene lookup returns CDR1 MNHNY and CDR2 SVGAGI (reference sequence). Deletions cut 6 bases from V and 0 bases from J, with 15 bases between. CDR3 DNA sequence: TGTGCCAGCAGAGGCCTTACGGGGGTCTCCTACAATGAGCAGTTCTTC. This codes for CASRGLTGVSYNEQFF.

The chain joins TRBV7-8 to TRBJ2-4, with D hard to call. The CDR3 extends over 18 amino acids. The V end was cut by 5 bases, the J end by 0 bases, with 20 bases between. Per the germline V gene, CDR1 is SGHVS and CDR2 is FQNEAQ. The CDR3: CASSLSHPPTVAKNIQYF. The CDR3 bases are TGTGCCAGCAGCCTATCCCACCCCCCCACGGTAGCCAAAAACATTCAGTACTTC.

The chain links TRBV6-5 to TRBJ1-5; 7 positions agree with TRBD1. The length of the CDR3 is 13 residues. Germline assignment: CDR1 MNHEY and CDR2 SVGAGI. The V and J ends lost 4 bases and 6 bases, in that order; junction bases with no gene match: 3. The CDR3: CASSFDRVQPQHF. The CDR3 region has the DNA TGTGCCAGCAGTTTCGACAGGGTTCAGCCCCAGCATTTT.

The V and J genes are TRBV6-2 or TRBV6-3 and TRBJ2-7, with D maybe TRBD1 (5 bases). In germline, CDR1 is MNHEY, CDR2 SVGEGT. Trimming stripped 5 bases from V and 3 bases from J, with 8 bases between. This CDR3 contains 12 residues. CDR3 residues: CASSLDSYEQYF. The CDR3 nucleotides are TGTGCCAGCAGTCTTGACAGCTACGAGCAGTACTTC.

The chain links TRBV11-2 to TRBJ2-1; D is perhaps TRBD2 (6 bases). The V gene's germline CDR1 is SGHAT and CDR2 FQNNGV. V was trimmed by 6 bases and J by 6 bases, leaving 24 bases between them. This CDR3 is built from 17 residues. In nucleotides, the CDR3 is TGTGCCAGCAGTCCCAGGTCGGGACTCCCTCCTTTCAATGAGCAGTTCTTC. Translated, it gives CASSPRSGLPPFNEQFF.

The chain carries TRBV7-3 and TRBJ2-5, with 7 nucleotides matching TRBD1. Germline CDR1 is SGHTA and CDR2 is FQGTGA. V shed 5 bases, J shed 5 bases, and the junction held 11 bases outside the gene matches. The CDR3 totals 15 residues. CDR3 sequence: CASSPRQGRMETQYF. The CDR3 DNA reads as TGTGCCAGCAGCCCCCGACAGGGTAGGATGGAGACCCAGTACTTC.

The CDR3: CASSQVQGYEQFF. CDR3 DNA: TGTGCCAGCAGCCAAGTTCAGGGTTATGAGCAGTTCTTC. The V call is TRBV3-1 (or the pseudogene TRBV3-2), the J call TRBJ2-1; tentatively, D is TRBD1 (5 bases). Germline loops: CDR1 LGHDT, CDR2 YNNKEL (reference sequence). The CDR3 runs to 13 residues. With 1 base removed from V and 8 bases from J, the gap between germline ends came to 9 bases.